This T cell receptor (beta chain) is from a study of T cell responses to AZD1222 COVID-19 vaccine. Whole-study results and caveats: Across the whole spike, CD4 TCRs peaked at regions 160-218 and 743-854. Targeting of unmutated variant regions was reportedly seen in nearly half of spike-specific TCRs.

Concerning this clone itself: The antigen is not known.

Sequenced by immunoSEQ multiplex PCR; TCRdb stores in-frame clones only, minus some. The sample gives about 99,000 clones, approximately 89% of which show up once; 6.5% to 10% is in the top ten. The sequence was obtained from an adult who received the AZD1222 COVID-19 vaccine. This specimen consisted of peripheral blood, obtained 28 days after the second AZD1222 dose.

The CDR3 sequence: CASSLIDGGNQPQHF. Written as DNA, the CDR3 is TGTGCCAGCAGTTTAATCGATGGGGGCAATCAGCCCCAGCATTTT. This chain joins TRBV27 and TRBJ1-5; no reliable D call. The germline CDR1 and CDR2 sequences are MNHEY and SMNVEV (reference sequence). The CDR3 has 15 residues. The ends were cut back, 2 bases at V and 2 bases at J, with 10 bases in the middle.